The 23 T cell receptor beta chains reported below all come from one sample, sequenced in a study of OX40 agonist ivuxolimab in advanced cancers. Repertoires were generated with immunoSEQ multiplex PCR, while TCRdb's copy carries only in-frame clones and drops some. The table has 85,000 to 90,000 clones, 80% to 95% seen once. The sequencing here drew on CD4+ or CD8+ T cells sorted from blood, taken in a trial of the OX40 agonist ivuxolimab. The receptors derive from an adult with an advanced solid tumor such as melanoma, head and neck, liver or kidney cancer.

The chain couples TRBV28 to TRBJ1-1, with D unclear. CDR1 is MDHEN and CDR2 is SYDVKM in the germline V gene. The CDR3 is made up of 14 amino acids. V was cut by 5 bases and J by 0 bases, with 10 bases left in between. CDR3: CASSPQAMNTEAFF. Written as DNA, the CDR3 is TGTGCCAGCAGTCCTCAGGCTATGAACACTGAAGCTTTCTTT.

The chain links TRBV28 to TRBJ2-7; 7 bases are shared with TRBD1. Germline CDR1 reads MDHEN; CDR2 reads SYDVKM. This CDR3 contains 16 residues. The V segment lost 2 bases and the J segment 4 bases; nucleotides outside the gene matches: 11. CDR3 in DNA: TGTGCCAGCAGTTTAGGGTCAAGGGGGCGTACATACGAGCAGTACTTC. Its translation is CASSLGSRGRTYEQYF.

The chain couples TRBV10-2 to TRBJ2-3; 7 positions match TRBD1. The J segment lost 2 bases and the V segment lost 5 bases, leaving 4 bases of the junction unmatched. Germline CDR1 and CDR2: WSHSY and SAAADI. The CDR3 is 14 residues long. The CDR3 sequence is CASSRQGTTDTQYF. Written as DNA, the CDR3 is TGCGCCAGCAGTCGACAGGGAACCACAGATACGCAGTATTTT.

The chain links TRBV29-1 to TRBJ1-2; no clear D gene. The germline CDR1 and CDR2 sequences are SQVTM and ANQGSEA. Trimming removed 5 bases from V and 4 bases from J, with 17 bases in between. The length of the CDR3 is 14 residues. The CDR3 spells CSVPTILGSYGYTF. In DNA form, the CDR3 reads TGCAGCGTTCCGACTATACTGGGATCCTATGGCTACACCTTC.

The genes are TRBV19 and TRBJ2-3, with TRBD1 as a possible D gene (6 bases). The CDR3 runs 16 residues. V lost 0 bases to trimming and J lost 2 bases, with 12 bases between them. The germline V gene has CDR1 LNHDA and CDR2 SQIVND (reference sequence). In nucleotides, the CDR3 is TGTGCCAGTAGTATAGATGCACAGGGAGCCACAGATACGCAGTATTTT. This translates into CASSIDAQGATDTQYF.

The chain employs TRBV18 and TRBJ1-1; D perhaps matches TRBD1 (5 bases). The V end lost 1 base, the J end lost 1 base, and 7 bases lay between the germline ends. The CDR3 totals 14 residues. CDR1 and CDR2 (germline): KGHSH, LQKENI. The CDR3 loop reads CASSPRGQNTEAFF. CDR3 DNA sequence: TGTGCCAGCTCACCACGGGGCCAGAACACTGAAGCTTTCTTT.

This chain joins TRBV7-2 and TRBJ1-3; no reliable D call. The CDR3 runs 15 residues. In germline, CDR1 is SGHTA, CDR2 FQGNSA. Trimming pared 2 bases from V and 5 bases from J, leaving 13 bases between. The DNA for the CDR3 is TGTGCCAGCAGCTTATGGGCCTTCCAAAGAAACACCATATATTTT. Protein product: CASSLWAFQRNTIYF.

The V gene is TRBV6-5, the J gene TRBJ1-1; D gene uncertain. CDR3 length: 13 residues. V lost 8 bases and J 1 base, leaving 11 bases between the germline ends. The germline V gene encodes CDR1 MNHEY and CDR2 SVGAGI. The CDR3 DNA is TGTGCCAGCGGCAAACCGGGGAACACTGAAGCTTTCTTT. Its protein product is CASGKPGNTEAFF.

V usage is TRBV6-1 and J usage is TRBJ2-1; 9 nucleotides match TRBD1. Germline CDR1 and CDR2: MNHNS and SASEGT. The CDR3 sequence is 14 residues long. The V gene end was trimmed by 6 bases and the J gene end by 5 bases; junction bases not matched to a gene: 5. The CDR3, as DNA: TGTGCCAGCAGGGGGGACAGGGAAAACAATGAGCAGTTCTTC. This sequence encodes CASRGDRENNEQFF.

The chain uses TRBV28 and TRBJ2-5, with TRBD1 matching 7 bases. The CDR3 runs to 15 residues. Germline CDR1 reads MDHEN; CDR2 reads SYDVKM. With 6 bases clipped from V and 5 bases from J, the junction kept 12 bases outside the gene matches. CDR3 sequence (DNA): TGTGCCAGCAGGAACGAGGGACAGCGAAAGGAGACCCAGTACTTC. Its protein is CASRNEGQRKETQYF.

The J gene is TRBJ2-7, the V gene TRBV7-9; 8 nucleotides line up with TRBD1. With V trimmed by 5 bases and J by 0 bases, 3 bases remained unmatched. CDR1 is SEHNR and CDR2 is FQNEAQ in the germline V gene (reference sequence). This CDR3 spans 14 amino acids. CDR3 DNA: TGTGCCAGCAGCCGGGACAGGCGCTCCTACGAGCAGTACTTC. It codes for CASSRDRRSYEQYF.

The chain joins TRBV10-3 to TRBJ1-5; D possibly corresponds to TRBD1 (6 bases). The V end lost 5 bases, the J end lost 3 bases, and 11 bases lay between the germline ends. Germline lookup yields CDR1 ENHRY and CDR2 SYGVKD. This CDR3 has 14 amino acids. Here the CDR3 DNA reads TGTGCCATCAGTCAGACAGGATTCAATCAGCCCCAGCATTTT. Its translation: CAISQTGFNQPQHF.

This rearrangement joins TRBV4-1 to TRBJ1-2; no definite D call. In germline, CDR1 is MGHRA, CDR2 YSYEKL. The CDR3 extends over 16 amino acids. V dropped 1 base and J dropped 0 bases, with 12 bases sitting between them. This CDR3 reads CASSQASGSPNYGYTF. DNA of the CDR3: TGCGCCAGCAGCCAAGCTTCAGGTTCCCCTAACTATGGCTACACCTTC.

Only one count was recorded for this clone. J is TRBJ1-2 and V is TRBV7-2; 7 positions match TRBD1. Germline V gene lookup returns CDR1 SGHTA and CDR2 FQGNSA. This CDR3 has 14 amino acids. V lost 5 bases and J lost 11; bases outside the gene matches: 14. CDR3 nucleotides: TGTGCCAGCAGCCAATGGGCCAGGGGGGGCTATTACACCTTC. It yields the protein CASSQWARGGYYTF.

This chain joins TRBV28 and TRBJ2-3, with 11 bases aligning to TRBD2. The V and J ends lost 2 bases and 5 bases, in that order; junction bases with no gene match: 6. The CDR3 length is 16 residues. The germline gives CDR1 MDHEN, CDR2 SYDVKM. The CDR3 sequence is CASSLQASGRRDTQYF. The CDR3 DNA reads as TGTGCCAGCAGTTTACAGGCTAGCGGGAGGCGAGATACGCAGTATTTT.

This clone has more than one count but fewer than ten. The V gene is TRBV11-2, the J gene TRBJ1-5; D gene ambiguous. Between the trimmed V and J ends, which lost 5 bases and 13 bases, there was a span of 21 bases. Germline lookup yields CDR1 SGHAT and CDR2 FQNNGV. The CDR3 spans 14 residues. CDR3 sequence reads: CASSLTLGESIQHF. CDR3 nucleotide sequence: TGTGCCAGCAGCCTAACTCTGGGAGAGTCTATACAGCATTTT. The full variable domain, with the rest looked up from reference TRBV11-2 and TRBJ1-5, is EAGVAQSPRYKIIEKRQSVAFWCNPISGHATLYWYQQILGQGPKLLIQFQNNGVVDDSQLPKDRFSAERLKGVDSTLKIQPAKLEDSAVYLCASSLTLGESIQHFGDGTRLSIL.

The chain links TRBV19 to TRBJ2-2, with a possible D match to TRBD1 (5 bases). The CDR3 loop spans 14 amino acids. The V and J ends lost 0 bases and 4 bases respectively, with 6 bases between them. The germline CDR1 and CDR2 sequences are LNHDA and SQIVND (reference sequence). CDR3 in amino acids: CASSIDRATGELFF. The CDR3 DNA sequence: TGTGCCAGTAGTATAGACAGGGCCACCGGGGAGCTGTTTTTT.

The rearrangement links TRBV4-2 to TRBJ2-7, with D possibly matching TRBD2 (5 bases). The CDR3 consists of 16 residues. In germline, CDR1 is LGHNA, CDR2 YNFKEQ. Trimming cost V 1 base and J 5 bases, with 18 bases left between them. The CDR3 sequence is CASSQGGSGKGDEQYF. CDR3 nucleotides: TGTGCCAGCAGCCAAGGAGGGAGTGGGAAGGGCGACGAGCAGTACTTC.

This chain joins TRBV28 and TRBJ2-7; the match to TRBD1 covers 9 bases. Germline V gene sequence: CDR1 MDHEN, CDR2 SYDVKM. The trim removed 6 bases at V and 4 bases at J, leaving 7 bases unmatched. The CDR3 spans 14 residues. CDR3 protein: CASRKSGQGYEQYF. DNA for the CDR3: TGTGCCAGCAGGAAAAGCGGACAGGGGTACGAGCAGTACTTC.

The chain combines TRBV5-5 with TRBJ2-7; TRBD2 agrees at 7 bases. Germline V gene lookup returns CDR1 SGHKS and CDR2 YYEKEE (reference sequence). The CDR3 sequence is 14 residues long. V was pared by 4 bases and J by 5 bases, with 9 bases of the junction left unmatched. CDR3 sequence (DNA): TGTGCCAGCAGCCCTCGGGGGGTTCTCGACGAGCAGTACTTC. Translated: CASSPRGVLDEQYF.

V and J are TRBV2 and TRBJ2-1; 13 nucleotides match TRBD2. Germline loops: CDR1 SNHLY, CDR2 FYNNEI. V lost 7 bases, J lost 7 bases, and 4 bases stayed unmatched. The CDR3 sequence is 14 residues long. CDR3 residues: CASKRTSGSNEQFF. The CDR3 DNA follows: TGTGCCAGCAAGCGGACTAGCGGGAGTAATGAGCAGTTCTTC.

The chain combines TRBV6-1 with TRBJ1-1; TRBD1 aligns across 7 bases. This CDR3 is 13 amino acids long. Per germline, CDR1 MNHNS and CDR2 SASEGT. CDR3 protein: CASLYRGNTEAFF. Written as DNA, the CDR3 is TGTGCGTCGTTATACAGGGGGAACACTGAAGCTTTCTTT.

There are a few counts of this clone. The gene calls are TRBV11-3 and TRBJ2-2; D possibly uses TRBD1 or TRBD2 (5 bases each). The germline V and J ends were trimmed by 6 bases and 6 bases, with 17 bases remaining between them. The CDR3 consists of 15 residues. Germline V lookup: CDR1 SGHNT, CDR2 YENEEA. CDR3 sequence reads: CASSPPQGRAGELFF. The CDR3 DNA follows: TGTGCCAGCAGTCCACCGCAGGGACGGGCCGGGGAGCTGTTTTTT.